This TCR beta chain appears in the sequencing data of a study of shared clonotypes between healthy human individuals. Whole-study findings and limits: Sequencing of the sorted subsets was shown by rarefaction to be incomplete despite large depth.

Study processing details: Junction-only immunoSEQ data arrived without quality scores, meaning filtering differed. Repertoires were generated with immunoSEQ multiplex PCR, while TCRdb's copy carries only in-frame clones and drops some. That table furnishes V, J and clone size, whereas the DNA furnished D and trimming. The table shows about 1.5 million clones, with around 98% occurring only once. CDR1 and CDR2 (germline): KGHSH, LQKENI. CDR3 size: 16 residues. V was cut by 3 bases and J by 0 bases, with 12 bases left in between. In regard to this clone: Its antigen is not known. Within the sample, other DNA sequences also encode this same CDR3.

The V and J genes are TRBV18 and TRBJ1-3; tentative D call: TRBD1 (6 bases). The origin of this receptor is a man aged 30 to 39 in good health. The sample comprised naive CD4+ T cells sorted from blood. Subset specified: CD45RA+ positively selected. The CDR3, as DNA: TGTGCCAGCTCACCGTCGACAGGCGCCTCTGGAAACACCATATATTTT. It encodes CASSPSTGASGNTIYF. The full variable domain, its missing parts supplied by reference TRBV18 and TRBJ1-3, is NAGVMQNPRHLVRRRGQEARLRCSPMKGHSHVYWYRQLPEEGLKFMVYLQKENIIDESGMPKERFSAEFPKEGPSILRIQQVVRGDSAAYFCASSPSTGASGNTIYFGEGSWLTVV.